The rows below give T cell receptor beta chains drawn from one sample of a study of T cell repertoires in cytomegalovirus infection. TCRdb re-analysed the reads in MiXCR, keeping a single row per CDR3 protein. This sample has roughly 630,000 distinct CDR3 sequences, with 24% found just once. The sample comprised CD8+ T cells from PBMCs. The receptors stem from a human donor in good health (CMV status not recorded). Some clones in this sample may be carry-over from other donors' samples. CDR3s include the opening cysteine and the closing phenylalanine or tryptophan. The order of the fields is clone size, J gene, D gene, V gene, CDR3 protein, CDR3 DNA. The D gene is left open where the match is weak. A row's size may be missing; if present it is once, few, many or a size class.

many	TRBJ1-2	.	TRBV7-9	CASRPEGFRRGYTF	TGTGCCAGCAGACCCGAGGGGTTTCGGCGCGGCTACACCTTC
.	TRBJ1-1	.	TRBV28	CASSLTFIGGYTEAFF	TGTGCCAGCAGTTTGACTTTTATCGGGGGCTACACTGAAGCTTTCTTT
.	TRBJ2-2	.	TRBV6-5	CASSYLFPGQPTGELFF	TGTGCCAGCAGTTACCTATTCCCTGGACAGCCCACCGGGGAGCTGTTTTTT
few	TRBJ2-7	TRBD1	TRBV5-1	CASSPDRGLYYEQYF	TGCGCCAGCAGCCCCGACAGGGGGCTTTACTACGAGCAGTACTTC
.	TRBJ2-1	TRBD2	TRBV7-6	CASSNSGGYNEQFF	TGTGCCAGCAGCAATAGCGGGGGGTACAATGAGCAGTTCTTC
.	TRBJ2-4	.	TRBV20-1	CSASDRNTAKNIQYF	TGCAGTGCTTCCGACAGGAACACAGCCAAAAACATTCAGTACTTC
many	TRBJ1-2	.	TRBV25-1	CASGVGAGYTF	TGTGCCAGCGGGGTCGGAGCTGGCTACACCTTC
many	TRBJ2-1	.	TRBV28	CASSSGPQQFF	TGTGCCAGCAGTTCGGGACCGCAGCAGTTCTTC
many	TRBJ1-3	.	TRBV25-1	CASVSGNTIYF	TGTGCCAGCGTCTCTGGAAACACCATATATTTT
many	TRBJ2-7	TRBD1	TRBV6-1	CASSDTGDYEQYF	TGTGCCAGCAGTGATACAGGGGATTACGAGCAGTACTTC
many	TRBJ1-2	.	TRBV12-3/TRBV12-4	CASSLGADKRF	TGTGCCAGCAGTTTAGGGGCAGACAAGAGGTTC
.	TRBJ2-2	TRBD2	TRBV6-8	CASSYFGGGAAGELFF	TGTGCCAGCAGTTACTTCGGCGGGGGGGCTGCCGGGGAGCTGTTTTTT
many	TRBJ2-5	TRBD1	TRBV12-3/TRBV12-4	CASRGRDRRETQYF	TGTGCCAGCAGGGGCCGGGACAGGCGGGAGACCCAGTACTTC
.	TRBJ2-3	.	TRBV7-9	CASSLRTSSTDTQYF	TGTGCCAGCAGCTTACGGACTTCTAGCACAGATACGCAGTATTTT
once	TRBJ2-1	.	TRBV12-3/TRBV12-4	CASSLKPHAYNEQFF	TGTGCCAGCAGTTTAAAACCCCATGCCTACAATGAGCAGTTCTTC
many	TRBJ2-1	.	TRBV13	CASSLGRGGNEQFF	TGTGCCAGCAGCTTAGGAAGGGGAGGCAATGAGCAGTTCTTC
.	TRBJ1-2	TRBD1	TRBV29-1	CSPRIFTGGDGYTF	TGCAGCCCGAGAATCTTTACAGGGGGCGATGGCTACACCTTC
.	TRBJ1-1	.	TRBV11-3	CASSSGTDNTEAFF	TGTGCCAGCAGCTCGGGTACAGACAACACTGAAGCTTTCTTT
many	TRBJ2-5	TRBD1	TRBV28	CASSSPRKGDRDFEETQYF	TGTGCCAGCAGTTCGCCTCGTAAGGGAGACAGGGATTTTGAAGAGACCCAGTACTTC
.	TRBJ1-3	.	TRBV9	CASSGRASGNTIYF	TGTGCCAGCAGCGGACGGGCCTCTGGAAACACCATATATTTT
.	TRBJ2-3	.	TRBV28	CASSPGGRRYTDTQYF	TGTGCCAGCAGCCCCGGGGGTAGGAGATACACAGATACGCAGTATTTT
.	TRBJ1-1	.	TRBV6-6	CASSYSFGGKEAFF	TGTGCCAGCAGTTACTCTTTTGGGGGAAAGGAAGCTTTCTTT
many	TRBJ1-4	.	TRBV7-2	CASSLVDTAVNEKLFF	TGTGCCAGCAGCTTAGTGGATACCGCAGTTAATGAAAAACTGTTTTTT
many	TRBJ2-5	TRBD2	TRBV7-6	CASSSPAGGRGETQYF	TGTGCCAGCAGCTCCCCTGCGGGGGGGCGTGGGGAGACCCAGTACTTC
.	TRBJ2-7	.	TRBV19	CASSMGAGPPYEQYF	TGTGCCAGTAGTATGGGAGCAGGGCCTCCCTACGAGCAGTACTTC
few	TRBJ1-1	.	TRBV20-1	CSASQMNTEAFF	TGCAGTGCTAGTCAGATGAACACTGAAGCTTTCTTT
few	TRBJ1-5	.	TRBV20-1	CSAKGGLDHQNQPQHF	TGCAGTGCGAAGGGGGGTCTGGATCATCAAAATCAGCCCCAGCATTTT
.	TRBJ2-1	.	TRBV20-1	CSAFPSSYNEQFF	TGCAGTGCGTTCCCGAGCTCCTACAATGAGCAGTTCTTC
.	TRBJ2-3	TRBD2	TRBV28	CASSLYASGGDTQYF	TGTGCCAGCAGTTTATATGCTAGCGGGGGAGATACGCAGTATTTT
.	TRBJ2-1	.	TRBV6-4	CASTRLQDNEQFF	TGTGCCAGCACCCGACTCCAAGACAATGAGCAGTTCTTC
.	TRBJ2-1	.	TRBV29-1	CSVDGAQQRRSYNEQFF	TGCAGCGTTGACGGCGCCCAGCAGCGCCGCTCCTACAATGAGCAGTTCTTC
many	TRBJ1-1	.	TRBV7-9	CASSTTGNTEAFF	TGTGCCAGCAGCACCACAGGGAACACTGAAGCTTTCTTT
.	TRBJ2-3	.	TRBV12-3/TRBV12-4	CASSFSWGASTDTQYF	TGTGCCAGCAGTTTTTCGTGGGGGGCCAGCACAGATACGCAGTATTTT
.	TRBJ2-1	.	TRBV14	CASSHLPGTIVNEQFF	TGTGCCAGCAGCCACCTTCCCGGTACAATAGTAAATGAGCAGTTCTTC
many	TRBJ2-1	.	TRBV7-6	CASSLREYNEQFF	TGTGCCAGCAGCTTACGGGAGTACAATGAGCAGTTCTTC
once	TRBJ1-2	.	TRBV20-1	CSARDRQAPQQPYGYTF	TGCAGTGCTAGAGATCGTCAGGCACCACAACAACCCTATGGCTACACCTTC
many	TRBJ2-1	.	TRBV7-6	CASSRAGQTNEQFF	TGTGCCAGTAGCCGGGCAGGACAGACCAATGAGCAGTTCTTC
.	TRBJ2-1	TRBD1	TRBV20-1	CSARDPGQGASEQFF	TGCAGTGCTAGAGACCCGGGACAGGGGGCGAGTGAGCAGTTCTTC
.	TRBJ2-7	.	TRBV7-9	CASSSGVHEQYF	TGTGCCAGCAGCTCAGGGGTCCACGAGCAGTACTTC
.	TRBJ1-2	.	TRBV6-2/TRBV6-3	CASTPSLGPGYGYTF	TGTGCCAGCACCCCCTCTTTGGGACCCGGCTATGGCTACACCTTC
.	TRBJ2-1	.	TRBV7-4	CASSLGYGPREQFF	TGTGCCAGCAGCTTAGGCTATGGGCCAAGGGAGCAGTTCTTC
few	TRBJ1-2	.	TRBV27	CASSPLAQVRDYGYTF	TGTGCCAGCAGTCCCCTTGCTCAGGTACGGGACTATGGCTACACCTTC
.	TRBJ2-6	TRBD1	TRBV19	CASSRDRVYGANVLTF	TGTGCCAGTAGCCGGGACAGGGTATACGGGGCCAACGTCCTGACTTTC
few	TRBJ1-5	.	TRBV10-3	CAISEGRGDQPQHF	TGTGCCATCAGTGAGGGAAGAGGGGATCAGCCCCAGCATTTT
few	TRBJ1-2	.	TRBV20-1	CSARAYKWGGYGYTF	TGCAGTGCTAGGGCATACAAGTGGGGGGGCTATGGCTACACCTTC
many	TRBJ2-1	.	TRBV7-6	CASSPYGPRNEQFF	TGTGCCAGCAGCCCATACGGACCCCGAAATGAGCAGTTCTTC
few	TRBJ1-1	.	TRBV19	CASSIAGSRTEAFF	TGTGCCAGTAGTATAGCCGGGTCACGGACTGAAGCTTTCTTT
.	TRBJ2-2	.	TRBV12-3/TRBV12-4	CASIFGDSIVTGELFF	TGTGCCAGCATTTTCGGCGACAGTATAGTCACCGGGGAGCTGTTTTTT
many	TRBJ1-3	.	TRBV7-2	CASSVLTGHSGNTIYF	TGTGCCAGCAGCGTACTAACAGGACACTCTGGAAACACCATATATTTT
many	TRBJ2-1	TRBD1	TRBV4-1	CASSPLVGGSANEQFF	TGCGCCAGCAGCCCCCTTGTAGGGGGCTCAGCAAATGAGCAGTTCTTC
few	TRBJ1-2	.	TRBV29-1	CSVEVERGYTF	TGCAGCGTTGAAGTTGAGAGAGGCTACACCTTC
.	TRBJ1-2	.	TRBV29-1	CSAVRDTAGYTF	TGCAGCGCAGTCCGGGACACTGCTGGCTACACCTTC
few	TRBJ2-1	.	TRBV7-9	CASSALRIFNEQFF	TGTGCCAGCAGCGCTCTACGGATTTTCAATGAGCAGTTCTTC